Listed below are T cell receptor beta chains from one sample, sequenced in a study of blood T cell repertoires in COVID-19. Profiling relied on immunoSEQ multiplex PCR, and the TCRdb table lists in-frame clones only, not all of them. There are 180,000 or so clones in the sample; 75% to 85% occur only once, and approximately 11% lies in the top ten. The specimen sequenced was peripheral blood. The receptors stem from a middle-aged woman with COVID-19, enrolled during active disease. CDR3s include the opening cysteine and the closing phenylalanine or tryptophan. Each record gives: CDR3 DNA, CDR3 protein, V gene, clone size, D gene, J gene. The D gene is left open where the match is weak. The size field is filled for only some rows; it gives once, few, many or a size class.

cdr3_nt: TGTGCCAGCAGCGTAGCGGGGATTAGCTCCTACAATGAGCAGTTCTTC; cdr3_aa: CASSVAGISSYNEQFF; v_call: TRBV9; clone_size: NA; d_call: NA; j_call: TRBJ2-1
cdr3_nt: TGTGCCAGCTCATTCACCCGGGACAGGGCCGAGACCCAGTACTTC; cdr3_aa: CASSFTRDRAETQYF; v_call: TRBV18; clone_size: NA; d_call: TRBD1; j_call: TRBJ2-5
cdr3_nt: TGTGCCTGGAGTGTAGGGGTACTGGCGAGCTCCTACAATGAGCAGTTCTTC; cdr3_aa: CAWSVGVLASSYNEQFF; v_call: TRBV30; clone_size: NA; d_call: NA; j_call: TRBJ2-1
cdr3_nt: TGTGCCAGCAGTGAATACGGAGCCCTGGGACAGGGGTGGAACACTGAAGCTTTCTTT; cdr3_aa: CASSEYGALGQGWNTEAFF; v_call: TRBV6-1; clone_size: NA; d_call: TRBD1; j_call: TRBJ1-1
cdr3_nt: TGTGCCTCTCATGGCGACAGCTATAATTCACCCCTCCACTTT; cdr3_aa: CASHGDSYNSPLHF; v_call: TRBV30; clone_size: NA; d_call: NA; j_call: TRBJ1-6
cdr3_nt: TGTGCCAGCTCCCCTTACCAAGAGACCCAGTACTTC; cdr3_aa: CASSPYQETQYF; v_call: TRBV18; clone_size: NA; d_call: NA; j_call: TRBJ2-5
cdr3_nt: TGTGCCAGCAGCTACGGACTAGTGGAGGGGGAGACCCAGTACTTC; cdr3_aa: CASSYGLVEGETQYF; v_call: TRBV5-4; clone_size: NA; d_call: TRBD2; j_call: TRBJ2-5
cdr3_nt: TGCGCCAGCAGCCAAGGGTGGGGGACAGGGAACGAAAAACTGTTTTTT; cdr3_aa: CASSQGWGTGNEKLFF; v_call: TRBV4-1; clone_size: NA; d_call: TRBD1; j_call: TRBJ1-4
cdr3_nt: TGTGCCACCACAACCGGGACAGCATCCGGGGCCAACGTCCTGACTTTC; cdr3_aa: CATTTGTASGANVLTF; v_call: TRBV28; clone_size: NA; d_call: TRBD1; j_call: TRBJ2-6
cdr3_nt: TGCGCCAGCAGCAAAGGGGGGCCTGAGACCCAGTACTTC; cdr3_aa: CASSKGGPETQYF; v_call: TRBV4-1; clone_size: NA; d_call: NA; j_call: TRBJ2-5
cdr3_nt: TGTGCCAGCAGCTTGGGTCTCGGGACAGCCTCCTTC; cdr3_aa: CASSLGLGTASF; v_call: TRBV5-4; clone_size: NA; d_call: TRBD1; j_call: TRBJ1-2
cdr3_nt: TGCGCCAGCAGCTTGACTCCCGGGACTAGCGGCAATGAGCAGTTCTTC; cdr3_aa: CASSLTPGTSGNEQFF; v_call: TRBV5-1; clone_size: once; d_call: TRBD2; j_call: TRBJ2-1
cdr3_nt: TGTGCCAGCAGCCTAAAACAGGGGTTCGAGACCCAGTACTTC; cdr3_aa: CASSLKQGFETQYF; v_call: TRBV13; clone_size: NA; d_call: TRBD1; j_call: TRBJ2-5
cdr3_nt: TGTGCCAGCAGCTCCCGGACTAGCGGGCCGGCTAACCAAGAGACCCAGTACTTC; cdr3_aa: CASSSRTSGPANQETQYF; v_call: TRBV5-4; clone_size: NA; d_call: TRBD2; j_call: TRBJ2-5
cdr3_nt: TGTGCCAGCAGAACCTTCGGGGGGCGCAGAGAGACCCAGTACTTC; cdr3_aa: CASRTFGGRRETQYF; v_call: TRBV27; clone_size: once; d_call: NA; j_call: TRBJ2-5
cdr3_nt: TGTGCCAGTAGTTTTAACAGGGATTCCGGGGAGCTGTTTTTT; cdr3_aa: CASSFNRDSGELFF; v_call: TRBV19; clone_size: NA; d_call: NA; j_call: TRBJ2-2
cdr3_nt: TGTGCCAGCAGTGATGGGGGGGGAGGCCTGCGGCCCCAGCATTTT; cdr3_aa: CASSDGGGGLRPQHF; v_call: TRBV6-1; clone_size: NA; d_call: NA; j_call: TRBJ1-5
cdr3_nt: TGTGCCAGCAGCTCCAACAGGGTGGGCACCGGGGAGCTGTTTTTT; cdr3_aa: CASSSNRVGTGELFF; v_call: TRBV7-3; clone_size: once; d_call: NA; j_call: TRBJ2-2
cdr3_nt: TGTGCCAGTAGACCGACTAGCGGGGGAGGCGGGGAGCTGTTTTTT; cdr3_aa: CASRPTSGGGGELFF; v_call: TRBV19; clone_size: NA; d_call: TRBD2; j_call: TRBJ2-2
cdr3_nt: TGTGCCAGCAGATTGGACAGCGCCCTTCAGCCCCAGCATTTT; cdr3_aa: CASRLDSALQPQHF; v_call: TRBV6-5; clone_size: NA; d_call: NA; j_call: TRBJ1-5
cdr3_nt: TGTGCCAGCAGTTTATCGATGACAGGGGGACGCTACGAGCAGTACTTC; cdr3_aa: CASSLSMTGGRYEQYF; v_call: TRBV27; clone_size: NA; d_call: TRBD1; j_call: TRBJ2-7
cdr3_nt: TGTGCCAGCAGCCGGGACAGGATACAAGAGACCCAGTACTTC; cdr3_aa: CASSRDRIQETQYF; v_call: TRBV2; clone_size: NA; d_call: TRBD1; j_call: TRBJ2-5
cdr3_nt: TGTGCCAGCAGTACCCCGGGGGGGAACGAGCAGTACTTC; cdr3_aa: CASSTPGGNEQYF; v_call: TRBV27; clone_size: NA; d_call: TRBD2; j_call: TRBJ2-7
cdr3_nt: TGTGCCAGCAGTTACAAGGGAGGGGGTACCTACAATGAGCAGTTCTTC; cdr3_aa: CASSYKGGGTYNEQFF; v_call: TRBV6-6; clone_size: NA; d_call: NA; j_call: TRBJ2-1
cdr3_nt: TGTGCCACCAGTGACGGACAGTTCACAGATACGCAGTATTTT; cdr3_aa: CATSDGQFTDTQYF; v_call: TRBV24-1; clone_size: NA; d_call: NA; j_call: TRBJ2-3
cdr3_nt: TGCGCCAGCAGCCAAGGTCTGGCGGGAGAGGGGTACGAGCAGTACTTC; cdr3_aa: CASSQGLAGEGYEQYF; v_call: TRBV4-1; clone_size: NA; d_call: TRBD2; j_call: TRBJ2-7
cdr3_nt: TGTGCCAGCAGTTTTCAGGGGTCGAATGAAAAACTGTTTTTT; cdr3_aa: CASSFQGSNEKLFF; v_call: TRBV28; clone_size: once; d_call: NA; j_call: TRBJ1-4
cdr3_nt: TGTGCCAGCAGCTTGATTACAGGGTCCAATGAGCAGTTCTTC; cdr3_aa: CASSLITGSNEQFF; v_call: TRBV5-6; clone_size: NA; d_call: NA; j_call: TRBJ2-1
cdr3_nt: TGTGCCAGACAGGGGACACAAGAGACCCAGTACTTC; cdr3_aa: CARQGTQETQYF; v_call: TRBV30; clone_size: NA; d_call: TRBD1; j_call: TRBJ2-5
cdr3_nt: TGTGCCAGCAAGGGGGACCAAGAGACCCAGTACTTC; cdr3_aa: CASKGDQETQYF; v_call: TRBV21-1; clone_size: NA; d_call: NA; j_call: TRBJ2-5
cdr3_nt: TGTGCCAGCAGCATACTAGCGGGAGGGAAGAATGAGCAGTTCTTC; cdr3_aa: CASSILAGGKNEQFF; v_call: TRBV7-2; clone_size: NA; d_call: TRBD2; j_call: TRBJ2-1
cdr3_nt: TGCGCCAGCAGTGACGTGGGGCTGACAGATACGCAGTATTTT; cdr3_aa: CASSDVGLTDTQYF; v_call: TRBV10-1; clone_size: NA; d_call: NA; j_call: TRBJ2-3
cdr3_nt: TGTGCCAGCAGCCTAGTCGTCGGCTACACCTTC; cdr3_aa: CASSLVVGYTF; v_call: TRBV11-2; clone_size: NA; d_call: NA; j_call: TRBJ1-2
cdr3_nt: TGTGCCAGCAGAGTCCAGGGCGGGGGATCCTACGAGCAGTACTTC; cdr3_aa: CASRVQGGGSYEQYF; v_call: TRBV6-5; clone_size: few; d_call: TRBD2; j_call: TRBJ2-7
cdr3_nt: TGCAGCGTTTCTAGCGGAGACACAGATACGCAGTATTTT; cdr3_aa: CSVSSGDTDTQYF; v_call: TRBV29-1; clone_size: NA; d_call: TRBD2; j_call: TRBJ2-3
cdr3_nt: TGCGCCAGCGGTAAACAGGGGGTGGCCACTGAAGCTTTCTTT; cdr3_aa: CASGKQGVATEAFF; v_call: TRBV23-1; clone_size: NA; d_call: TRBD1; j_call: TRBJ1-1
cdr3_nt: TGTGCCAGCAGCCAAGACCCTTCGTTCGGAAACACCATATATTTT; cdr3_aa: CASSQDPSFGNTIYF; v_call: TRBV3-1/TRBV3-2; clone_size: many; d_call: NA; j_call: TRBJ1-3
cdr3_nt: TGTGCCAGCAGCTTTCAGGGGTGGCTATCTGAAGCTTTCTTT; cdr3_aa: CASSFQGWLSEAFF; v_call: TRBV5-5; clone_size: once; d_call: NA; j_call: TRBJ1-1
cdr3_nt: TGTGCCAGCAATCAGGGGGCCGGTCAGCCCCAGCATTTT; cdr3_aa: CASNQGAGQPQHF; v_call: TRBV12-3/TRBV12-4; clone_size: NA; d_call: TRBD1; j_call: TRBJ1-5
cdr3_nt: TGTGCCAGCAGCCCCTCCGGGACTGATACGCAGTATTTT; cdr3_aa: CASSPSGTDTQYF; v_call: TRBV7-9; clone_size: NA; d_call: NA; j_call: TRBJ2-3
cdr3_nt: TGTGCCAGCAGCCCCGGACACAGGGGGGAAAAACTGTTTTTT; cdr3_aa: CASSPGHRGEKLFF; v_call: TRBV7-9; clone_size: NA; d_call: TRBD1; j_call: TRBJ1-4